These 25 T cell receptor beta chains came from one sample sequenced in a study of spatial heterogeneity in lung cancer. Study-wide findings and caveats: For expanded intratumoral alpha and beta TCRs, counts tracked tumor mutation counts.

TCRdb recomputed calls from the 5' RACE reads with MiXCR, one row per CDR3 protein. The sample has around 100,000 distinct CDR3 sequences, 4.4% seen once. The time point was: sample taken at primary tumor resection. These TCRs are of unknown antigen specificity. The starting material was lung tumor tissue, obtained at surgery. These receptors all stem from a male donor with early-stage non-small cell lung cancer.

This clonotype was observed at least ten times. CDR3 amino acids: CASSFTGEYGYTF. DNA of the CDR3: TGTGCCAGCAGTTTTACAGGGGAGTATGGCTACACCTTC. The rearrangement links TRBV12-3 or TRBV12-4 to TRBJ1-2; 7 nucleotides line up with TRBD1. V was pared by 3 bases and J by 5 bases, with 3 bases of the junction left unmatched. This CDR3 contains 13 residues.

Many counts were recorded for this clonotype. The V call is TRBV6-5, the J call TRBJ2-5, with D uncertain. Trimming removed 8 bases from V and 2 bases from J, with 9 bases in between. The CDR3 length is 12 residues. Germline CDR1 MNHEY, CDR2 SVGAGI. In DNA form, the CDR3 reads TGTGCCAGCCGGACGGGTCAAGAGACCCAGTACTTC. Its translation is CASRTGQETQYF.

This clonotype came up many times. V is TRBV5-1 and J is TRBJ2-4, with TRBD1 matching 7 bases. This CDR3 is built from 14 residues. Per the germline V gene, CDR1 is SGHRS and CDR2 is YFSETQ. V trimming: 10 bases; J trimming: 0 bases; junction bases outside the gene matches: 7. This CDR3 reads CAGSDRLAKNIQYF. The CDR3 region has the DNA TGCGCCGGGTCGGACAGGCTAGCCAAAAACATTCAGTACTTC. Based on the CDR3 plus reference TRBV5-1 and TRBJ2-4, the full variable domain is KAGVTQTPRYLIKTRGQQVTLSCSPISGHRSVSWYQQTPGQGLQFLFEYFSETQRNKGNFPGRFSGRQFSNSRSEMNVSTLELGDSALYLCAGSDRLAKNIQYFGAGTRLSVL.

This clonotype was seen more than once but under ten times. V gene TRBV27 combines with J gene TRBJ2-7, with D perhaps matching TRBD1 or TRBD2 (5 bases each). Per germline, CDR1 MNHEY and CDR2 SMNVEV (reference sequence). V lost 4 bases to trimming and J lost 6 bases, with 16 bases between them. This CDR3 spans 14 amino acids. CDR3 protein: CASSYAGRDAEQYF. The CDR3 DNA reads TGTGCCAGCAGTTACGCGGGCAGGGACGCCGAGCAGTACTTC.

This clonotype was detected many times. The V call is TRBV4-1, the J call TRBJ1-1; tentatively, D is TRBD1 (6 bases). The V end lost 1 base, the J end lost 7 bases, and 16 bases lay between the germline ends. CDR3 length: 15 amino acids. Germline V gene data show CDR1 as MGHRA and CDR2 as YSYEKL. The CDR3 sequence: CASSQVFPQGFEAFF. The CDR3 nucleotides read TGCGCCAGCAGCCAAGTATTCCCGCAGGGGTTTGAAGCTTTCTTT.

This clonotype appeared many times. This rearrangement joins TRBV9 to TRBJ2-7, with D tentatively TRBD1 (6 bases). V was cut by 4 bases and J by 6 bases, with 17 bases left in between. CDR3 length: 14 amino acids. The germline V gene encodes CDR1 SGDLS and CDR2 YYNGEE. This CDR3 is CASSSRGLTSEQYF. CDR3 coding DNA: TGTGCCAGCAGCTCAAGGGGGTTGACCTCCGAGCAGTACTTC.

This clonotype was counted at least ten times. The chain couples TRBV6-6 to TRBJ2-7, with D possibly being TRBD1 (5 bases). The CDR3 length is 13 residues. Germline V gene lookup returns CDR1 MNHNY and CDR2 SVGAGI (reference sequence). Trimming took 7 bases from V and 2 from J, leaving 12 bases between them. This CDR3 reads CASTDDRTYEQYF. CDR3 nucleotide sequence: TGTGCCAGCACCGATGACAGAACCTACGAGCAGTACTTC.

The rearrangement links TRBV6-6 to TRBJ1-4, with 12 bases aligning to TRBD1. CDR3 length equals 14 residues. Per germline, CDR1 MNHNY and CDR2 SVGAGI (reference sequence). Germline trimming cut 9 bases from V and 7 bases from J; bases unmatched to any gene: 6. The CDR3 DNA reads TGTGCCAGTATCCGGGACAGGGGGCTTGAAAAACTGTTTTTT. It yields the protein CASIRDRGLEKLFF.

This clonotype was seen many times. The chain has TRBV28 and TRBJ2-1; no clear D gene. The germline V and J ends were trimmed by 5 bases and 8 bases, with 13 bases remaining between them. Germline V CDR1 and CDR2: MDHEN, SYDVKM. The CDR3 runs 13 residues. In DNA, the CDR3 is TGTGCCAGCAGTACCCCCCTCGCATATGAGCAGTTCTTC. Translating gives CASSTPLAYEQFF.

There are many counts of this clonotype. This chain joins TRBV28 and TRBJ1-5, with 8 bases lining up with TRBD1. The CDR3 length is 15 residues. The J segment lost 2 bases and the V segment lost 6 bases, leaving 6 bases of the junction unmatched. Germline loops: CDR1 MDHEN, CDR2 SYDVKM. The CDR3 DNA is TGTGCCAGCAGCCGCAGGGGGCGAGGCAATCAGCCCCAGCATTTT. Its protein is CASSRRGRGNQPQHF. Full variable domain (missing parts from reference TRBV28 and TRBJ1-5): DVKVTQSSRYLVKRTGEKVFLECVQDMDHENMFWYRQDPGLGLRLIYFSYDVKMKEKGDIPEGYSVSREKKERFSLILESASTNQTSMYLCASSRRGRGNQPQHFGDGTRLSIL.

About this clonotype itself: A read error may explain this, as a much larger clone is one base away. The chain couples TRBV28 to TRBJ1-2; D uncertain. The CDR3 length is 14 residues. Per the germline V gene, CDR1 is MDHEN and CDR2 is SYDVKM. The CDR3, as DNA: TGTGCCAGCAGTTTTAGTCGGACCTTCTATGACTACACCTTC. Protein product: CASSFSRTFYDYTF.

This clonotype was seen repeatedly, ten times or more. The chain joins TRBV28 to TRBJ2-5; maybe TRBD2 (5 bases). The V and J ends lost 3 bases and 3 bases respectively, with 17 bases between them. CDR1 and CDR2 from the germline V gene are MDHEN and SYDVKM. The CDR3 length is 16 residues. CDR3: CASSFGFKRRKETQYF. The DNA of the CDR3 is TGTGCCAGCAGTTTCGGATTCAAGCGGAGAAAAGAGACCCAGTACTTC.

This clonotype has a count of ten or more. The chain joins TRBV6-6 to TRBJ1-5; D uncertain. V was cut by 2 bases and J by 6 bases, with 8 bases left in between. This CDR3 contains 13 residues. Per germline, CDR1 MNHNY and CDR2 SVGAGI (reference sequence). The DNA of the CDR3 is TGTGCCAGCAGTTACCGGCGGAGTCAGCCCCAGCATTTT. Protein: CASSYRRSQPQHF.

In its sample, this clonotype was seen many times. The chain uses TRBV20-1 and TRBJ2-1; weak D call: TRBD2 (6 bases). The V gene lost 0 bases and the J gene lost 9 bases, with 18 bases spanning the gap. The CDR3 runs 15 residues. Germline CDR1 and CDR2: DFQATT and SNEGSKA (reference sequence). This CDR3 reads CSAREPTSAGGEQFF. The CDR3 DNA reads TGCAGTGCTAGAGAGCCGACTAGTGCTGGGGGTGAGCAGTTCTTC.

The chain joins TRBV5-1 to TRBJ2-2; D call uncertain. Germline loops: CDR1 SGHRS, CDR2 YFSETQ. The V end was cut by 7 bases, the J end by 1 base, with 11 bases between. The CDR3 has 14 residues. The CDR3, as DNA: TGCGCCAGCGAGAAATTTGGGAACACCGGGGAGCTGTTTTTT. This codes for CASEKFGNTGELFF. Using reference TRBV5-1 and TRBJ2-2 for the parts outside the CDR3, the full variable domain is KAGVTQTPRYLIKTRGQQVTLSCSPISGHRSVSWYQQTPGQGLQFLFEYFSETQRNKGNFPGRFSGRQFSNSRSEMNVSTLELGDSALYLCASEKFGNTGELFFGEGSRLTVL.

This clonotype appeared a few times. The chain recombines TRBV10-3 with TRBJ2-3, with 14 bases that match TRBD2. CDR3 length: 17 amino acids. After removal of 4 bases from V and 6 bases from J, the junction contained 9 bases not matched to a gene. From germline, CDR1 is ENHRY and CDR2 SYGVKD. CDR3 nucleotides: TGTGCCATCAGTGGAACCGGGACTAGCGGGAGTGCCGATACGCAGTATTTT. This codes for CAISGTGTSGSADTQYF.

The table lists this clonotype with a few counts. The CDR3 loop reads CASSYAGSYEQFF. The DNA of the CDR3 is TGTGCCAGCAGTTACGCGGGGTCATATGAGCAGTTCTTC. The gene calls are TRBV6-5 and TRBJ2-1; a possible D gene is TRBD2 (6 bases). Germline V lookup: CDR1 MNHEY, CDR2 SVGAGI. Trimming pared 2 bases from V and 8 bases from J, leaving 10 bases between. The CDR3 totals 13 residues.

In this sample, this clonotype turned up many times. The V gene is TRBV5-1, the J gene TRBJ2-1, with 10 nucleotides matching TRBD2. J gave up 2 bases and V 4 bases, and 3 bases lay outside the gene matches. Germline V gives CDR1 SGHRS, CDR2 YFSETQ. CDR3 size: 15 residues. This CDR3 is CASSITSGTYNEQFF. CDR3 nucleotide sequence: TGCGCCAGCAGCATCACTAGCGGGACCTACAATGAGCAGTTCTTC.

The V gene is TRBV23-1, the J gene TRBJ2-3; TRBD2 matches at 13 bases. TRBV23-1 is known as an ORF, though its function is uncertain. V lost 2 bases and J lost 0; bases outside the gene matches: 17. The CDR3 contains 22 residues. The CDR3 DNA is TGCGCCAGCAGTCAAACGGAGGACACCGGGACTAGCGGGACCCTAAGCACAGATACGCAGTATTTT. This translates into CASSQTEDTGTSGTLSTDTQYF.

This clonotype was recorded many times. In nucleotides, the CDR3 is TGTGCCAGCAGTTACTTCCCGTTAGCGGGAGGGCCGGGTAATGAGCAGTTCTTC. It translates to CASSYFPLAGGPGNEQFF. The chain recombines TRBV6-5 with TRBJ2-1; 11 bases map to TRBD2. V was clipped by 1 base and J by 7 bases; unmatched bases: 12. The CDR3 is 18 amino acids. Germline V gene data show CDR1 as MNHEY and CDR2 as SVGAGI.

This clonotype was seen repeatedly, ten times or more. This chain connects TRBV5-1 to TRBJ2-4; TRBD1 matches at 7 bases. The junction had 5 bases not matched to a gene; V was cut back by 6 bases and J by 5 bases. Germline CDR1 and CDR2: SGHRS and YFSETQ. This CDR3 comprises 13 residues. CDR3 protein: CASTWDSENIQYF. CDR3 bases: TGCGCCAGCACCTGGGACAGCGAAAACATTCAGTACTTC.

At least ten counts were recorded for this clonotype. The chain employs TRBV28 and TRBJ1-6; the D gene is possibly TRBD1 (6 bases). CDR3 length: 14 amino acids. Trimming cost V 2 bases and J 13 bases, with 15 bases left between them. Germline V lookup: CDR1 MDHEN, CDR2 SYDVKM. This chain's CDR3 is CASSLPTGMGPLHF. The CDR3 DNA reads as TGTGCCAGCAGTTTACCCACAGGGATGGGGCCCCTCCACTTT.

This clonotype was found many times. V gene TRBV28 combines with J gene TRBJ2-1; 10 nucleotides agree with TRBD1. The V gene's germline CDR1 is MDHEN and CDR2 SYDVKM. The CDR3 contains 15 residues. V shed 4 bases, J shed 3 bases, and the junction held 3 bases outside the gene matches. In DNA form, the CDR3 reads TGTGCCAGCAGTTCGGGACAGGGGTACTACAATGAGCAGTTCTTC. Translating it yields CASSSGQGYYNEQFF.

This clonotype was recorded at least ten times. The CDR3, as DNA: TGCGCCAGCAGCCAACCGGGACAGGGGTCCTACGAGCAGTACTTC. Residues: CASSQPGQGSYEQYF. The chain has TRBV4-1 and TRBJ2-7, with TRBD1 identical over 10 bases. Germline V gene data show CDR1 as MGHRA and CDR2 as YSYEKL. The V segment lost 2 bases and the J segment 1 base; nucleotides outside the gene matches: 2. This CDR3 has 15 residues.

The genes are TRBV6-4 and TRBJ2-5; D remains unclear. CDR1 MRHNA and CDR2 SNTAGT come from the germline V gene. There are 13 residues in the CDR3. V shed 2 bases and J shed 0 bases, with 4 bases lying between them. The CDR3 loop reads CASSDPDQETQYF. CDR3 coding DNA: TGTGCCAGCAGTGACCCCGACCAAGAGACCCAGTACTTC.